Below, 20 T cell receptor beta chains from the same sample are listed, as sequenced in a study of T cell changes during pregnancy in multiple sclerosis. Generated by immunoSEQ multiplex PCR, the TCRdb table keeps only in-frame clones and is missing some. The sample includes tens of thousands of clones, about 90% of them seen just once. The sample was CD4+ T cells from peripheral blood mononuclear cells, taken in the third trimester of pregnancy. Receptors originate from a female donor with multiple sclerosis, enrolled in a pregnancy study.

The rearrangement joins TRBV6-5 to TRBJ2-2, with D maybe TRBD2 (6 bases). Germline CDR1 reads MNHEY; CDR2 reads SVGAGI. The V end lost 2 bases, the J end lost 5 bases, and 6 bases lay between the germline ends. This CDR3 has 13 amino acids. This chain's CDR3 is CASSYRGTGELFF. The CDR3 nucleotides read TGTGCCAGCAGTTACCGGGGGACCGGGGAGCTGTTTTTT.

The CDR3 nucleotides are TGTGCCTGGACTCGTCTTCTAAACTATGGCTACACCTTC. As protein: CAWTRLLNYGYTF. The chain couples TRBV30 to TRBJ1-2; no firm D call. The CDR3 is made up of 13 amino acids. From germline, CDR1 is GTSNPN and CDR2 SVGIG (reference sequence). V was cut by 4 bases and J by 2 bases, with 11 bases left in between.

The chain recombines TRBV4-3 with TRBJ2-1; D is possibly TRBD1 (6 bases). V lost 0 bases and J lost 5, with 11 bases in between. CDR3 length: 15 residues. Germline values: CDR1 LGHNA, CDR2 YSLEER. CDR3 sequence (DNA): TGCGCCAGCAGCCAAGATGCCCCAGGGGACAATGAGCAGTTCTTC. Amino acid sequence: CASSQDAPGDNEQFF.

DNA for the CDR3: TGTGCCAGCATCCAGGGACTTCGGAACACTGAAGCTTTCTTT. Translating gives CASIQGLRNTEAFF. The rearrangement uses TRBV7-9 and TRBJ1-1, with D possibly being TRBD1 (5 bases). V lost 7 bases and J 1 base, leaving 13 bases between the germline ends. This CDR3 spans 14 amino acids. Germline CDR1 SEHNR, CDR2 FQNEAQ (reference sequence).

This sequence joins TRBV7-9 and TRBJ2-5, with D perhaps TRBD2 (6 bases). Per the germline V gene, CDR1 is SEHNR and CDR2 is FQNEAQ (reference sequence). CDR3 size: 17 residues. Trimming stripped 1 base from V and 1 base from J, with 16 bases between. CDR3 nucleotides: TGTGCCAGCAGCTTAGGGGGAGGCCGCCGGTCCCAAGAGACCCAGTACTTC. It yields the protein CASSLGGGRRSQETQYF.

CDR3 sequence reads: CALGQLSMNTGELFF. For the CDR3, the DNA is TGTGCCTTGGGACAGCTTTCTATGAACACCGGGGAGCTGTTTTTT. The rearrangement joins TRBV30 to TRBJ2-2; 7 nucleotides agree with TRBD1. The CDR3 has 15 residues. Germline V gene sequence: CDR1 GTSNPN, CDR2 SVGIG (reference sequence). The trim removed 7 bases at V and 1 base at J, leaving 9 bases unmatched.

The gene calls are TRBV6-6 and TRBJ2-3; D call uncertain. With 6 bases removed from V and 0 bases from J, the gap between germline ends came to 10 bases. CDR1 is MNHNY, CDR2 SVGAGI, per germline (reference sequence). CDR3 length: 14 amino acids. CDR3 sequence: CASRQLPSTDTQYF. The DNA for the CDR3 is TGTGCCAGCAGACAATTACCAAGCACAGATACGCAGTATTTT.

In DNA, the CDR3 is TGTGCCAGCAGTTTACATTCTAGGTGGGAGACCCAGTACTTC. Translating gives CASSLHSRWETQYF. V is TRBV27 and J is TRBJ2-5; D is undetermined. In germline, CDR1 is MNHEY, CDR2 SMNVEV (reference sequence). The CDR3 has 14 amino acids. V was cut by 2 bases and J by 5 bases, with 12 bases left in between.

V gene TRBV10-2 combines with J gene TRBJ2-3; D might be TRBD2 (5 bases). Germline assignment: CDR1 WSHSY and CDR2 SAAADI. The ends were cut back, 4 bases at V and 1 base at J, with 12 bases in the middle. This CDR3 is built from 15 residues. The CDR3 loop is CASSVLARRTDTQYF. CDR3 coding DNA: TGCGCCAGCAGTGTTCTAGCCAGGCGCACAGATACGCAGTATTTT.

The rearrangement uses TRBV6-5 and TRBJ2-1, with D possibly being TRBD2 (6 bases). Trimming cost V 6 bases and J 6 bases, with 18 bases left between them. The CDR3 is 15 residues long. The germline gives CDR1 MNHEY, CDR2 SVGAGI. The CDR3 nucleotides are TGTGCCAGCAGCCCCCTAGCGAGAACCCTCAATGAGCAGTTCTTC. Residues: CASSPLARTLNEQFF.

This clone was recorded only once. One end of the junction is discordant with germline, which a read error may explain. The V call is TRBV28, the J call TRBJ2-1; 7 nucleotides match TRBD2. This CDR3 is built from 13 residues. Per germline, CDR1 MDHEN and CDR2 SYDVKM. CDR3: CASKIGGSQLVLF. The CDR3 DNA reads TGTGCCAGCAAAATTGGCGGGAGCCAACTTGTTCTCTTC.

This clone occurred once. CDR3 coding DNA: TGCATCGCGGGAACTCCCAACAATGAGCAGTTCTTC. Its translation is CIAGTPNNEQFF. The chain carries TRBV29-1 and TRBJ2-1, with TRBD2 as a possible D gene (6 bases). CDR1 and CDR2 from the germline V gene are SQVTM and ANQGSEA. This CDR3 has 12 amino acids.

The genes are TRBV11-2 and TRBJ2-7; 8 bases fit TRBD1. Germline CDR1 and CDR2: SGHAT and FQNNGV. Trimming removed 2 bases from V and 3 bases from J; junction bases left unmatched: 3. The CDR3 loop spans 14 amino acids. Written as DNA, the CDR3 is TGTGCCAGCAGCTTACGACAGGGGAACTACGAGCAGTACTTC. Amino acid sequence: CASSLRQGNYEQYF.

The CDR3 sequence is CAWSGVKRYSGANVLTF. CDR3 nucleotide sequence: TGTGCCTGGAGTGGGGTCAAGAGGTACTCTGGGGCCAACGTCCTGACTTTC. This chain connects TRBV30 to TRBJ2-6; D gene uncertain. Germline V gives CDR1 GTSNPN, CDR2 SVGIG (reference sequence). V was cut by 1 base and J by 0 bases, with 13 bases left in between. CDR3 length: 17 amino acids. The variable domain in full, completed from reference TRBV30 and TRBJ2-6, reads SQTIHQWPATLVQPVGSPLSLECTVEGTSNPNLYWYRQAAGRGLQLLFYSVGIGQISSEVPQNLSASRPQDRQFILSSKKLLLSDSGFYLCAWSGVKRYSGANVLTFGAGSRLTVL.

The chain links TRBV5-1 to TRBJ2-5, with TRBD1 as a possible D gene (5 bases). V shed 0 bases and J shed 4 bases, with 10 bases lying between them. Looked up from germline, CDR1 is SGHRS and CDR2 is YFSETQ. The CDR3 runs to 14 residues. CDR3 DNA sequence: TGCGCCAGCAGCTTGGCGGACACGATAGAGACCCAGTACTTC. Encoded protein: CASSLADTIETQYF.

This chain connects TRBV28 to TRBJ2-3; 8 positions match TRBD2. Germline loops: CDR1 MDHEN, CDR2 SYDVKM. This CDR3 region has 15 residues. V was pared by 6 bases and J by 4 bases, with 9 bases of the junction left unmatched. Written as DNA, the CDR3 is TGTGCCAGCAGCCCCCCCCCGGGAGGGGCAGATACGCAGTATTTT. It translates to CASSPPPGGADTQYF.

This clone was counted only a few times. The rearrangement joins TRBV18 to TRBJ2-7, with a tentative D call TRBD2 (5 bases). V was pared by 6 bases and J by 0 bases, with 12 bases between. The CDR3 runs to 14 residues. From germline, CDR1 is KGHSH and CDR2 LQKENI. The CDR3 loop is CASSDSESSYEQYF. The CDR3 DNA reads TGTGCCAGCTCGGATAGCGAGAGCTCCTACGAGCAGTACTTC.

This sequence joins TRBV5-8 and TRBJ2-3; no reliable D call. Germline V gene data show CDR1 as SGHTS and CDR2 as YDEGEE. Trimming pared 1 base from V and 4 bases from J, leaving 4 bases between. CDR3 length: 12 residues. CDR3 loop: CASSLRADTQYF. CDR3 in DNA: TGTGCCAGCAGCTTGCGAGCAGATACGCAGTATTTT. The complete variable domain, with remaining parts taken from reference TRBV5-8 and TRBJ2-3, reads EAGVTQSPTHLIKTRGQQATLRCSPISGHTSVYWYQQALGLGLQFLLWYDEGEERNRGNFPPRFSGRQFPNYSSELNVNALELEDSALYLCASSLRADTQYFGPGTRLTVL.

The V call is TRBV19, the J call TRBJ2-7; maybe TRBD1 (6 bases). The CDR3 spans 11 residues. Looked up from germline, CDR1 is LNHDA and CDR2 is SQIVND (reference sequence). Trimming took 6 bases from V and 4 from J, leaving 7 bases between them. CDR3 DNA: TGTGCCAGTAGGGGGGCTTACGAGCAGTACTTC. Translating gives CASRGAYEQYF.

The chain recombines TRBV7-4 with TRBJ1-2; 7 bases map to TRBD1. The CDR3 is 18 amino acids. Germline loops: CDR1 SGHVT, CDR2 SQSDAQ. Trimming took 5 bases from V and 4 from J; bases not matched to a gene: 19. The CDR3 reads CASSEDDSELTGIYGYTF. CDR3 bases: TGTGCCAGCAGCGAGGATGACAGTGAGTTGACAGGGATCTATGGCTACACCTTC.